This T cell receptor (beta chain) was identified in a study of OX40 agonist ivuxolimab in advanced cancers. V was trimmed by 3 bases and J by 0 bases, leaving 2 bases between them. CDR3 length: 12 amino acids. The germline V gene has CDR1 SGHNT and CDR2 YYREEE (reference sequence). This table comes from immunoSEQ multiplex PCR, and its TCRdb copy is limited to in-frame clones, with some not included. The sample comprises approximately 39,000 clones, less than 90% of which are singletons, and 4% to 5% rests with the top ten. The sample was CD4+ or CD8+ T cells sorted from blood, taken in a trial of the OX40 agonist ivuxolimab. The source is an adult with an advanced solid tumor such as melanoma, head and neck, liver or kidney cancer. The genes are TRBV5-4 and TRBJ2-3; D call uncertain. This chain's CDR3 is CASSSSTDTQYF. In nucleotides, the CDR3 is TGTGCCAGCAGCTCGAGCACAGATACGCAGTATTTT.